This T cell receptor (beta chain) emerged from a study of shared T cell receptors in the human thymus. Sequenced by immunoSEQ multiplex PCR; TCRdb stores in-frame clones only, minus some. The data show hundreds of thousands of clones, with around 82% seen just once and about 0.013% held by the top ten. Germline V CDR1 and CDR2: MDHEN, SYDVKM. This CDR3 comprises 20 residues. Losses at the gene ends were 7 bases for V and 1 base for J; bases not matched to a gene: 21. These data are also associated with another study on human thymus T cells. This second report adds: Donation was from healthy Finnish infants who were having corrective surgery that addressed congenital heart defects. Thymic resections from corrective heart surgery supplied the tissue. Usage of V and J genes appeared biased in thymic and blood repertoires. Highly overlapping thymic repertoires in unrelated individuals were reported by related research.

The clonotype was recovered from a boy younger than two with a congenital heart defect. What was sequenced was thymocytes. The genes are TRBV28 and TRBJ1-1, with TRBD1 matching 10 bases. CDR3 DNA: TGTGCCAGCACCCAAACCCGGGACAGGGGAGTTATGAGACGGAACACTGAAGCTTTCTTT. This sequence encodes CASTQTRDRGVMRRNTEAFF.